The 26 T cell receptor beta chains below were found in one sample sequenced in a study of blood T cell repertoires in COVID-19. Data came from immunoSEQ multiplex PCR; TCRdb stores just in-frame clones and leaves some out. The repertoire holds about 170,000 clones, with approximately 83% as singletons. The source material was peripheral blood. These receptors all come from a man between 65 and 85 years old with active or convalescent COVID-19.

The chain uses TRBV18 and TRBJ2-1, with 9 bases lining up with TRBD1. The CDR3 runs 17 residues. Unmatched junction bases numbered 9, after V lost 5 bases and J lost 1 base. From germline, CDR1 is KGHSH and CDR2 LQKENI. CDR3 in DNA: TGTGCCAGCTCATCTACCGGGACAGGGTTATCCTACAATGAGCAGTTCTTC. It yields the protein CASSSTGTGLSYNEQFF.

J is TRBJ2-1 and V is TRBV11-3, with D possibly TRBD1 on 7 matching bases. The germline gives CDR1 SGHNT, CDR2 YENEEA. V was cut by 5 bases and J by 7 bases, with 15 bases left in between. The CDR3 loop spans 14 amino acids. CDR3 sequence: CASSRGGAGNEQFF. CDR3 coding DNA: TGTGCCAGCAGCCGAGGGGGCGCGGGGAATGAGCAGTTCTTC.

The chain recombines TRBV7-6 with TRBJ1-5; D uncertain. The CDR3 loop spans 15 amino acids. Deletions cut 5 bases from V and 2 bases from J, with 13 bases between. In germline, CDR1 is SGHVS, CDR2 FNYEAQ. CDR3 nucleotide sequence: TGTGCCAGCAGCCCCCTTGGGCAGGGCAATCAGCCCCAGCATTTT. Amino acids: CASSPLGQGNQPQHF.

This chain connects TRBV5-1 to TRBJ1-4, with 10 bases aligning to TRBD1. The CDR3 is 14 amino acids. Germline values: CDR1 SGHRS, CDR2 YFSETQ. V lost 4 bases and J lost 8; bases outside the gene matches: 5. CDR3 sequence reads: CASSGTGEEEKLFF. DNA of the CDR3: TGCGCCAGCAGCGGGACAGGGGAGGAGGAAAAACTGTTTTTT.

The chain employs TRBV6-5 and TRBJ2-7; 8 positions agree with TRBD2. The CDR3 covers 14 residues. V shed 5 bases, J shed 1 base, and the junction held 4 bases outside the gene matches. CDR1 MNHEY and CDR2 SVGAGI come from the germline V gene. The CDR3: CASSPPGGSYEQYF. The CDR3 bases are TGTGCCAGCAGTCCTCCGGGGGGGTCCTACGAGCAGTACTTC.

This chain uses TRBV28 with TRBJ1-2, with D possibly TRBD1 on 5 matching bases. With 5 bases removed from V and 2 bases from J, the gap between germline ends came to 18 bases. This CDR3 is 16 amino acids long. CDR1 is MDHEN and CDR2 is SYDVKM in the germline V gene. For the CDR3, the DNA is TGTGCCAGCAGTCAAGGCCGCCGGGGGTTGAACTATGGCTACACCTTC. Protein: CASSQGRRGLNYGYTF.

The V gene is TRBV12-3 or TRBV12-4, the J gene TRBJ2-7; weak D call: TRBD2 (5 bases). Trimming pared 6 bases from V and 1 base from J, leaving 10 bases between. The CDR3 covers 13 residues. CDR3 DNA sequence: TGTGCCAGCAGCCGGGGTCCTTCCTACGAGCAGTACTTC. Protein: CASSRGPSYEQYF.

The chain has TRBV28 and TRBJ1-5; D uncertain. This CDR3 contains 13 residues. Trimming stripped 4 bases from V and 3 bases from J, with 7 bases between. Per the germline V gene, CDR1 is MDHEN and CDR2 is SYDVKM. The CDR3 nucleotides are TGTGCCAGCAGTTACAGTAACAATCAGCCCCAGCATTTT. Its translation is CASSYSNNQPQHF.

The J gene is TRBJ1-1, the V gene TRBV30, with D perhaps TRBD1 (5 bases). Germline assignment: CDR1 GTSNPN and CDR2 SVGIG (reference sequence). V lost 3 bases and J 1 base, leaving 15 bases between the germline ends. This CDR3 contains 15 residues. CDR3: CAWRGRGLGNTEAFF. The CDR3 coding sequence is TGTGCCTGGAGGGGCCGGGGACTGGGGAACACTGAAGCTTTCTTT.

The CDR3, as DNA: TGTGCCAGCAGGGGGGGGAGGGGAGGTTTCTACAATGAGCAGTTCTTC. Translation: CASRGGRGGFYNEQFF. The chain employs TRBV11-2 and TRBJ2-1; 7 bases line up with TRBD2. The J segment lost 3 bases and the V segment lost 6 bases, leaving 11 bases of the junction unmatched. This CDR3 comprises 16 residues. CDR1 and CDR2 (germline): SGHAT, FQNNGV.

The chain uses TRBV6-2 or TRBV6-3 and TRBJ2-5, with 9 bases aligning to TRBD2. V lost 5 bases, J lost 5 bases, and 9 bases stayed unmatched. The CDR3 consists of 15 residues. Germline loops: CDR1 MNHEY, CDR2 SVGEGT. Here the CDR3 reads CASSSGGQPPETQYF. Here the CDR3 DNA reads TGTGCCAGCAGTAGCGGGGGGCAACCCCCGGAGACCCAGTACTTC.

This clone showed up just a few times. In DNA form, the CDR3 reads TGTGCCAGCACCCGGGGGGGGGCAGGCGATACGCAGTATTTT. Protein product: CASTRGGAGDTQYF. The V gene is TRBV7-2, the J gene TRBJ2-3; 8 nucleotides line up with TRBD2. Germline values: CDR1 SGHTA, CDR2 FQGNSA. Unmatched junction bases numbered 9, after V lost 7 bases and J lost 6 bases. This CDR3 has 14 amino acids.

The chain carries TRBV5-4 and TRBJ2-5; unclear D gene. The CDR3 extends over 13 amino acids. V gave up 4 bases and J gave up 5 bases, with 12 bases separating them. CDR1 and CDR2 from the germline V gene are SGHNT and YYREEE (reference sequence). CDR3 loop: CASSVDPQETQYF. The DNA for the CDR3 is TGTGCCAGCAGCGTGGACCCCCAGGAGACCCAGTACTTC.

The V and J genes are TRBV29-1 and TRBJ2-1; 7 positions agree with TRBD1. With 7 bases clipped from V and 4 bases from J, the junction kept 10 bases outside the gene matches. The CDR3 totals 14 residues. Per the germline V gene, CDR1 is SQVTM and CDR2 is ANQGSEA. CDR3 protein: CSAIQDRDYNEQFF. In DNA, the CDR3 is TGCAGCGCCATCCAAGACAGGGATTACAATGAGCAGTTCTTC.

V gene TRBV5-1 combines with J gene TRBJ1-2; the D gene is possibly TRBD1 (6 bases). The CDR3 spans 15 residues. Germline V gives CDR1 SGHRS, CDR2 YFSETQ. Trimming shortened V by 7 bases and J by 5 bases, and 21 bases separated the two germline ends. In nucleotides, the CDR3 is TGCGCCAGCGGGGTGTCTGGGGCAGGGGAGTATGGCTACACCTTC. The encoded protein is CASGVSGAGEYGYTF. Full variable domain (remainder filled in from reference TRBV5-1 and TRBJ1-2): KAGVTQTPRYLIKTRGQQVTLSCSPISGHRSVSWYQQTPGQGLQFLFEYFSETQRNKGNFPGRFSGRQFSNSRSEMNVSTLELGDSALYLCASGVSGAGEYGYTFGSGTRLTVV.

The gene calls are TRBV5-1 and TRBJ1-1, with D possibly TRBD1 on 5 matching bases. Germline V gene sequence: CDR1 SGHRS, CDR2 YFSETQ. Trimming took 4 bases from V and 1 from J, leaving 8 bases between them. The CDR3 is 13 amino acids. The CDR3 reads CASSEQANTEAFF. The CDR3 bases are TGCGCCAGCAGCGAACAGGCGAACACTGAAGCTTTCTTT. Together with reference TRBV5-1 and TRBJ1-1, the CDR3 gives the full variable domain: KAGVTQTPRYLIKTRGQQVTLSCSPISGHRSVSWYQQTPGQGLQFLFEYFSETQRNKGNFPGRFSGRQFSNSRSEMNVSTLELGDSALYLCASSEQANTEAFFGQGTRLTVV.

V and J are TRBV2 and TRBJ2-2, with TRBD2 matching over 9 bases. Germline V gene data show CDR1 as SNHLY and CDR2 as FYNNEI. This CDR3 spans 14 amino acids. Germline trimming cut 8 bases from V and 4 bases from J; bases unmatched to any gene: 5. CDR3 DNA: TGTGCCAGCCTCGGGCGGGGGGGCACCGGGGAGCTGTTTTTT. Translated: CASLGRGGTGELFF.

The chain has TRBV29-1 and TRBJ2-3; possible D gene TRBD1, 5 bases. Germline V gene sequence: CDR1 SQVTM, CDR2 ANQGSEA. V was trimmed by 7 bases and J by 6 bases, leaving 20 bases between them. CDR3 length: 14 amino acids. The DNA for the CDR3 is TGCAGCGCCGACGACAGTTTCGGATCGGATACGCAGTATTTT. The encoded protein is CSADDSFGSDTQYF.

This sequence joins TRBV19 and TRBJ2-7, with a possible D match to TRBD2 (5 bases). V was clipped by 1 base and J by 7 bases, with 17 bases between them. This CDR3 spans 15 amino acids. The germline V gene encodes CDR1 LNHDA and CDR2 SQIVND (reference sequence). CDR3 protein: CASSIAVKGAWEQYF. The CDR3 bases are TGTGCCAGTAGTATAGCTGTAAAGGGAGCTTGGGAGCAGTACTTC.

This chain connects TRBV30 to TRBJ1-3, with unresolved D. This CDR3 has 12 residues. Trimming pared 0 bases from V and 6 bases from J, leaving 6 bases between. Germline V gene sequence: CDR1 GTSNPN, CDR2 SVGIG (reference sequence). The DNA for the CDR3 is TGTGCCTGGAGTGTACACGCAAACACCATATATTTT. Encoded protein: CAWSVHANTIYF.

This chain connects TRBV2 to TRBJ1-4, with 8 positions matching TRBD1. Per the germline V gene, CDR1 is SNHLY and CDR2 is FYNNEI. CDR3 length equals 13 residues. The ends lost 10 bases at V and 5 bases at J; junction bases unmatched: 6. The CDR3 region is CATADRANEKLFF. CDR3 bases: TGTGCCACCGCGGACAGGGCCAATGAAAAACTGTTTTTT.

The chain couples TRBV6-5 to TRBJ1-2; 11 nucleotides line up with TRBD1. V gave up 5 bases and J gave up 8 bases; unmatched junction bases: 1. This CDR3 has 12 residues. Per the germline V gene, CDR1 is MNHEY and CDR2 is SVGAGI. The CDR3 protein is CASSRDRGGYTF. In DNA form, the CDR3 reads TGTGCCAGCAGTCGGGACAGGGGGGGCTACACCTTC.

This sequence joins TRBV18 and TRBJ1-5; D not certain. CDR1 KGHSH and CDR2 LQKENI come from the germline V gene. Trimming took 3 bases from V and 0 from J, leaving 9 bases between them. CDR3 length: 15 amino acids. CDR3 protein: CASSPAEYSNQPQHF. Written as DNA, the CDR3 is TGTGCCAGCTCACCCGCGGAGTATAGCAATCAGCCCCAGCATTTT.

The rearrangement links TRBV19 to TRBJ2-2; D ambiguous. Between the trimmed V and J ends, which lost 3 bases and 1 base, there was a span of 9 bases. CDR1 and CDR2 (germline): LNHDA, SQIVND (reference sequence). CDR3 size: 15 residues. CDR3 coding DNA: TGTGCCAGTAGTATCTGGCAATTGAACACCGGGGAGCTGTTTTTT. Protein sequence: CASSIWQLNTGELFF.

The chain is built from TRBV19 and TRBJ1-5, with TRBD1 matching 8 bases. The CDR3 loop spans 15 amino acids. The germline V gene has CDR1 LNHDA and CDR2 SQIVND (reference sequence). The junction had 7 bases not matched to a gene; V was cut back by 4 bases and J by 5 bases. The CDR3 spells CASSRQTGDHQPQHF. In nucleotides, the CDR3 is TGTGCCAGTAGTAGGCAGACAGGGGACCATCAGCCCCAGCATTTT.

This chain joins TRBV12-3 or TRBV12-4 and TRBJ2-7, with 7 bases fitting TRBD1. This CDR3 region has 12 residues. V lost 9 bases to trimming and J lost 3 bases; unmatched junction nucleotides: 5. CDR3 nucleotides: TGTGCCAGTGGACAGGCATTCTACGAGCAGTACTTC. Amino acid sequence: CASGQAFYEQYF.